The present T cell receptor beta chain was sequenced within a study of control samples from healthy donors and cancer patients. This CDR3 spans 13 amino acids. CDR1 SEHNR and CDR2 FQNEAQ come from the germline V gene (reference sequence). The germline V and J ends were trimmed by 8 bases and 5 bases, with 15 bases remaining between them. This clone was observed a single time. Sequencing was performed with immunoSEQ multiplex PCR; in TCRdb, only in-frame clones are kept and a portion is missing. The sample holds about 130,000 clones; 75% to 95% are singletons and the top ten take 2% to 3%. The receptor comes from a man aged 40-49 years in good health. The sequenced material came from blood. This chain connects TRBV7-9 to TRBJ1-2; D not certain. CDR3 DNA: TGTGCCAGCTCAAAACTCAACACTTATGGCTACACCTTC. As protein: CASSKLNTYGYTF.